These 5 T cell receptor beta chains were sequenced from one sample in a study of beta chain features in type 1 diabetes. Expressed TCRB transcripts got sequenced, as all isolated RNA was reverse transcribed. Sequencing used immunoSEQ multiplex PCR; TCRdb keeps in-frame clones, though not all of them. The sample has under 90,000 clones, roughly 31% seen once. The specimen sequenced was stem cell memory CD4+ T cells from blood. The source of these receptors is a woman aged 18-29 years in good health.

This clone turned up a few times. V is TRBV5-1 and J is TRBJ2-3; weak D call: TRBD1 (5 bases). CDR1 and CDR2 from the germline V gene are SGHRS and YFSETQ. This CDR3 is 14 amino acids long. The V gene lost 3 bases and the J gene lost 4 bases, with 12 bases spanning the gap. CDR3 in amino acids: CASSSTRVPDTQYF. Written as DNA, the CDR3 is TGCGCCAGCAGCTCCACCAGGGTTCCAGATACGCAGTATTTT.

Concerning this clone: A read error may be the cause here, since a much bigger clone is one base away. The V gene is TRBV27, the J gene TRBJ2-3; D remains unclear. Trimming stripped 5 bases from V and 2 bases from J, with 2 bases between. The CDR3 is 11 residues long. Germline loops: CDR1 MNHEY, CDR2 SMNVEV (reference sequence). In nucleotides, the CDR3 is TGTGCCAGCAGTCTCACAGATACGCAGTATTTT. Its protein is CASSLTDTQYF.

CDR3 sequence reads: CASSPHRATNSYEQYF. CDR3 nucleotides: TGTGCCAGCAGCCCACACAGGGCCACCAACTCTTACGAGCAGTACTTC. The V and J genes are TRBV14 and TRBJ2-7; TRBD1 is a possible D gene (6 bases). Germline CDR1 is SGHDN and CDR2 is FVKESK. This CDR3 is built from 16 residues. Deletions cut 4 bases from V and 4 bases from J, with 20 bases between.

This clone came up a few times. The chain has TRBV5-1 and TRBJ1-4; tentatively, D is TRBD1 (5 bases). The CDR3 covers 15 residues. Per germline, CDR1 SGHRS and CDR2 YFSETQ. Trimming shortened V by 4 bases and J by 5 bases, and 15 bases separated the two germline ends. The chain's CDR3 is CASSPPTDPNEKLFF. In nucleotides, the CDR3 is TGCGCCAGCAGCCCTCCGACAGACCCAAATGAAAAACTGTTTTTT.

As DNA, the CDR3 is TGTGCCTGGGGCCTGGCGGGACAGGGCGTGCAGTATTTT. Its protein product is CAWGLAGQGVQYF. V usage is TRBV30 and J usage is TRBJ2-3; 9 bases map to TRBD1. V lost 5 bases to trimming and J lost 11 bases; unmatched junction nucleotides: 11. This CDR3 has 13 residues. CDR1 GTSNPN and CDR2 SVGIG come from the germline V gene (reference sequence).